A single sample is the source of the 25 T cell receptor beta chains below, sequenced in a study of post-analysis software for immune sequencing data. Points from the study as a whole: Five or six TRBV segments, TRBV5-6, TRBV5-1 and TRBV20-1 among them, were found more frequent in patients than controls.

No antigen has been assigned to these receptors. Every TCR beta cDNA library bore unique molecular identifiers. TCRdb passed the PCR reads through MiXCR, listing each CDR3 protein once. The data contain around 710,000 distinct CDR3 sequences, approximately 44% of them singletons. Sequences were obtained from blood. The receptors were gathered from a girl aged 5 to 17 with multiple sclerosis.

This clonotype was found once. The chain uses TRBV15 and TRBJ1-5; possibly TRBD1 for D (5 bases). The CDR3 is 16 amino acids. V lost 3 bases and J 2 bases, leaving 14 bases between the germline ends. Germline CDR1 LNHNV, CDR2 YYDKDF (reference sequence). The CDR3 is CATSRAGAGGNQPQHF. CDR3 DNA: TGTGCCACCAGCAGGGCCGGGGCAGGTGGCAATCAGCCCCAGCATTTT.

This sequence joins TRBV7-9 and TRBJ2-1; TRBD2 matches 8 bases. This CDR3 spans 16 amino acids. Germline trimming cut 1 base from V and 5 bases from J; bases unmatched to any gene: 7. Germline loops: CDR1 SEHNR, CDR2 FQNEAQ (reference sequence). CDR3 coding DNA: TGTGCCAGCAGCTTAGGGGAGACTAGCGTAGACAATGAGCAGTTCTTC. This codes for CASSLGETSVDNEQFF.

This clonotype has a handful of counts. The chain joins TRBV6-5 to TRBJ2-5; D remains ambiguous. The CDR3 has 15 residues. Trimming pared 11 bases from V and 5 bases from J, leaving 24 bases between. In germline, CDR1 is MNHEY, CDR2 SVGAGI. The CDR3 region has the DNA TGTGCCGGCCCTAACGGACCCGATGTGGGCGAGACCCAGTACTTC. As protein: CAGPNGPDVGETQYF.

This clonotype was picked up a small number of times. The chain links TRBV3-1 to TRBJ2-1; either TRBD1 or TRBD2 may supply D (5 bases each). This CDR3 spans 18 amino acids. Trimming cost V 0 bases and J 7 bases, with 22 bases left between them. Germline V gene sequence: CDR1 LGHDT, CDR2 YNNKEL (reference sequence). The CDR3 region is CASSQEIPGPLVPNEQFF. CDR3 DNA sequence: TGTGCCAGCAGCCAAGAGATACCGGGACCCCTCGTACCTAATGAGCAGTTCTTC.

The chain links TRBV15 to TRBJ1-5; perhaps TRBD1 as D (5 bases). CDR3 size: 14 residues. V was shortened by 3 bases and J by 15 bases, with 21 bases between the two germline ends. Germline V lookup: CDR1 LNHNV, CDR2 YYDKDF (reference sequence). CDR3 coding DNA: TGTGCCACCAGCAGGGGGGGGGAGGGCCCTATGAGGCATTTT. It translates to CATSRGGEGPMRHF.

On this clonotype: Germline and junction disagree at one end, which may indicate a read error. CDR3 sequence (DNA): TGCGCCAGCAGCTTGGAGTTGGGGACCCAAGAGATCCAGTACTTC. This encodes CASSLELGTQEIQYF. The chain joins TRBV5-1 to TRBJ2-5; D tentatively reads TRBD1 or TRBD2 (5 bases each). The CDR3 extends over 15 amino acids. Looked up from germline, CDR1 is SGHRS and CDR2 is YFSETQ.

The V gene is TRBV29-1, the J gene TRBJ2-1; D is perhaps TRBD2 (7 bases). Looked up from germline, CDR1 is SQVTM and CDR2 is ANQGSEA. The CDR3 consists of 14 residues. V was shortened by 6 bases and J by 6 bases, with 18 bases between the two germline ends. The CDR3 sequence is CSVVRGGSGNEQFF. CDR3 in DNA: TGCAGCGTCGTAAGGGGGGGTAGCGGCAATGAGCAGTTCTTC.

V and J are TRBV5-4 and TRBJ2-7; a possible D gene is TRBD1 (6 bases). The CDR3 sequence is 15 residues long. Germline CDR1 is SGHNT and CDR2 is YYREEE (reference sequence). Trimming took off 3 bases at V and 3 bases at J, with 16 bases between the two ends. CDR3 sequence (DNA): TGTGCCAGCAGCTCAGCCGGGACACCTTTCTACGAGCAGTACTTC. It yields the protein CASSSAGTPFYEQYF.

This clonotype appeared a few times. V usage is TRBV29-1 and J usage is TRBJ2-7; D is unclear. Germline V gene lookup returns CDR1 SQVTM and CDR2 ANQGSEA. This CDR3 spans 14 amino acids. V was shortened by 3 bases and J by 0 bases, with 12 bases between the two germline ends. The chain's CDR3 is CSVDVGGNSYEQYF. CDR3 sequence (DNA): TGCAGCGTTGACGTTGGTGGGAACTCCTACGAGCAGTACTTC.

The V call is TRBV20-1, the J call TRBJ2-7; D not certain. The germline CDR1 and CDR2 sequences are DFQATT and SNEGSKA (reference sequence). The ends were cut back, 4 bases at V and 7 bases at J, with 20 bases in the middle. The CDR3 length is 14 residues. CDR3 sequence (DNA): TGCAGTGCTAACCTCGAAGGCGATATGGGGGAGCAGTACTTC. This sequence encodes CSANLEGDMGEQYF.

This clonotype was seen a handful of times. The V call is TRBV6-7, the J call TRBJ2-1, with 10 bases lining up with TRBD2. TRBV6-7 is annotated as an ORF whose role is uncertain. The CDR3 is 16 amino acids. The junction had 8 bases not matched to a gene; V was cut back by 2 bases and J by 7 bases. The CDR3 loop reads CASSYQLAGPQNEQFF. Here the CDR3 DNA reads TGTGCCAGCAGTTACCAACTAGCGGGACCCCAGAATGAGCAGTTCTTC.

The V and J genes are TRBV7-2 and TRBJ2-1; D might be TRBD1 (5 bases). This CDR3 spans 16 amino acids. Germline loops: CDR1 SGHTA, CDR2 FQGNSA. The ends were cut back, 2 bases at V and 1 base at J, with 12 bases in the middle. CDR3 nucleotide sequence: TGTGCCAGCAGCTTACTAGGTAGGGGTTCCTACAATGAGCAGTTCTTC. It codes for CASSLLGRGSYNEQFF.

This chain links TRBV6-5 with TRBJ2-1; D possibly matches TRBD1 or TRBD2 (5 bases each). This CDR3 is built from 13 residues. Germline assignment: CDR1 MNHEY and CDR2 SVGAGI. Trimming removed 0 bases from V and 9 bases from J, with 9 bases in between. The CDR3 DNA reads TGTGCCAGCAGTTACTCCAATGGGGGTGAGCAGTTCTTC. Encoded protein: CASSYSNGGEQFF.

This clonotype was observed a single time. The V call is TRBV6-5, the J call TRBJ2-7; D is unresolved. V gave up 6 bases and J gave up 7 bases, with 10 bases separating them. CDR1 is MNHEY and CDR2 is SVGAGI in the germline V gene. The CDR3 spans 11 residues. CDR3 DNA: TGTGCCAGCAGCAAGGAAGGGGAGCAGTACTTC. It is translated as CASSKEGEQYF.

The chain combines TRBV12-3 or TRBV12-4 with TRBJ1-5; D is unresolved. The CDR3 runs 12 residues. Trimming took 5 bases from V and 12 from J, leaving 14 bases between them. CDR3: CASSPDATYQHF. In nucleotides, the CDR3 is TGTGCCAGCAGTCCCGACGCCACGTACCAGCATTTT.

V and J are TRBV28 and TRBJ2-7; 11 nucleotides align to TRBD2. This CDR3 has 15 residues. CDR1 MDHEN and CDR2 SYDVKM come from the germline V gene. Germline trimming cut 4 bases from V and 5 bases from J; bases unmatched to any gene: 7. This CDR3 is CASSSIAGGRNEQYF. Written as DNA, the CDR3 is TGTGCCAGCAGTTCTATAGCGGGAGGGCGTAACGAGCAGTACTTC.

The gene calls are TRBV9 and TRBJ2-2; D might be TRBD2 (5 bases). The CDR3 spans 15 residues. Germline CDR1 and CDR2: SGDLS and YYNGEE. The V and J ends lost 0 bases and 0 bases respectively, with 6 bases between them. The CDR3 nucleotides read TGTGCCAGCAGCGTAGTCGGGGCGAACACCGGGGAGCTGTTTTTT. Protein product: CASSVVGANTGELFF. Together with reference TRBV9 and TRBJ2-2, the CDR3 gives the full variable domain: DSGVTQTPKHLITATGQRVTLRCSPRSGDLSVYWYQQSLDQGLQFLIQYYNGEERAKGNILERFSAQQFPDLHSELNLSSLELGDSALYFCASSVVGANTGELFFGEGSRLTVL.

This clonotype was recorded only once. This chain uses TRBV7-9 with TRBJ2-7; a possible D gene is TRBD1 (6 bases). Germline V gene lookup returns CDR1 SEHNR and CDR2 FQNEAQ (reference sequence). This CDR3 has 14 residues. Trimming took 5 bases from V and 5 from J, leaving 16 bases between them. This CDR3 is CASSPRQEFNEQYF. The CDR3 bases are TGTGCCAGCAGCCCCCGACAGGAATTCAACGAGCAGTACTTC.

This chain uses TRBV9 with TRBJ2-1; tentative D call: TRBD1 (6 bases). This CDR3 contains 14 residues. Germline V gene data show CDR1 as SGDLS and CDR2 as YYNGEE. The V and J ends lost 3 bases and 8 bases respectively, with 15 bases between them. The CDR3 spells CASSGTGTPDEQFF. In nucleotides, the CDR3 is TGTGCCAGCAGCGGTACAGGGACCCCCGATGAGCAGTTCTTC.

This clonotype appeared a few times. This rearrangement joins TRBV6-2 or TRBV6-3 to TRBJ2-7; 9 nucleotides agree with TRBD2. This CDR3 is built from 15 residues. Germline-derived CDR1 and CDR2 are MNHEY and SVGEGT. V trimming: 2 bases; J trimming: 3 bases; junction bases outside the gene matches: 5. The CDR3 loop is CASSYAGGSDYEQYF. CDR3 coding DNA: TGTGCCAGCAGTTACGCGGGAGGGTCGGACTACGAGCAGTACTTC.

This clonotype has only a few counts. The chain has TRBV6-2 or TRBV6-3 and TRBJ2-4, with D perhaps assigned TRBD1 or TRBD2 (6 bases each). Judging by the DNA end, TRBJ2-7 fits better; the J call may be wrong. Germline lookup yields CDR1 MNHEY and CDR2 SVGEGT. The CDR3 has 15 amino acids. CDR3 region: CASRSGGPFSYEQYF. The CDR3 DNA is TGTGCCAGCAGGTCCGGGGGCCCCTTCTCCTACGAGCAGTACTTC.

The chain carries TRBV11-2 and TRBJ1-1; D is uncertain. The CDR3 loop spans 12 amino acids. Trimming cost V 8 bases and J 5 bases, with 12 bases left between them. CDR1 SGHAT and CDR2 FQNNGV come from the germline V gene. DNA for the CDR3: TGTGCCAGCGGTCGGGGAGGGACTGAAGCTTTCTTT. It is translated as CASGRGGTEAFF. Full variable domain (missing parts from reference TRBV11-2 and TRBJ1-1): EAGVAQSPRYKIIEKRQSVAFWCNPISGHATLYWYQQILGQGPKLLIQFQNNGVVDDSQLPKDRFSAERLKGVDSTLKIQPAKLEDSAVYLCASGRGGTEAFFGQGTRLTVV.

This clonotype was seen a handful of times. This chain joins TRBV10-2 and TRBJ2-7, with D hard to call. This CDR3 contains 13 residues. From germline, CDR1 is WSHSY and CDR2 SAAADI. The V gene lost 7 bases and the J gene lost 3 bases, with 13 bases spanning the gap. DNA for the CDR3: TGCGCCAGCACTGACGACCCGTACTACGAGCAGTACTTC. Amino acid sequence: CASTDDPYYEQYF.

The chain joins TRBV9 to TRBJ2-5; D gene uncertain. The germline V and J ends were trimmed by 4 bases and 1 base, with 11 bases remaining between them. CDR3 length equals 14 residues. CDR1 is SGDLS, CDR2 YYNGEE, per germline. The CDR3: CASSRTPSQETQYF. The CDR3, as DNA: TGTGCCAGCAGCAGGACGCCTTCCCAAGAGACCCAGTACTTC.

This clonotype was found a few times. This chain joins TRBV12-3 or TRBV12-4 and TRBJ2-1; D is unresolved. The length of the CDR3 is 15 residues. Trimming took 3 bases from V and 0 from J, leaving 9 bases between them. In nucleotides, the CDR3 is TGTGCCAGCAGTTTCTCCTCGCCCTCCTACAATGAGCAGTTCTTC. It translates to CASSFSSPSYNEQFF.